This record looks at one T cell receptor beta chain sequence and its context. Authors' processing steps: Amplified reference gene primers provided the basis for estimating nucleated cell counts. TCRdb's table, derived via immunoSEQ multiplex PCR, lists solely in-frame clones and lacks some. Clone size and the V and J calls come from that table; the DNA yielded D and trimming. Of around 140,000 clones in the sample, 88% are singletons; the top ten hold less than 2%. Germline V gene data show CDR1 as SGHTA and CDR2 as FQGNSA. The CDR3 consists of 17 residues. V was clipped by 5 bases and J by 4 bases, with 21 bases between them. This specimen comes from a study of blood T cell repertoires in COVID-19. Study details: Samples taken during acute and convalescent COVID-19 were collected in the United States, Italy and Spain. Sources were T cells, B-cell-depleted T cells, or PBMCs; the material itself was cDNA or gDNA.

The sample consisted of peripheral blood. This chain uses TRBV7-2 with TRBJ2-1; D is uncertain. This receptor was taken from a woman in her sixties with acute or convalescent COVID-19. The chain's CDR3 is CASSVGAALSGYNEQFF. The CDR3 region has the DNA TGTGCCAGCAGCGTAGGCGCCGCCCTATCGGGTTACAATGAGCAGTTCTTC.